Listed below are T cell receptor beta chains from one sample, sequenced in a study of T-cell reconstitution after alpha-beta-depleted transplantation in children. One entry per CDR3 protein, called by TCRdb with MiXCR from the PCR reads. The table has around 360,000 distinct CDR3 sequences, under 13% seen once. Material: PBMCs from the stem cell graft donor, obtained from the stem cell graft. The receptor source for this set is a human donor who donated a stem cell graft to a child with acute lymphoblastic leukemia. CDR3s include the opening cysteine and the closing phenylalanine or tryptophan. Fields, in order: V gene, CDR3 protein.

V: TRBV3-1; CDR3: CASSREGQGPQETQYF
V: TRBV5-6; CDR3: CASSLGLAGGPNYNEQFF
V: TRBV7-2; CDR3: CASRAGNSYNSPLHF
V: TRBV7-9; CDR3: CASSPGRANTGELFF
V: TRBV6-4; CDR3: CASMTRTDLAKNIQYF
V: TRBV11-1; CDR3: CASSLRTVSGSGRTWNEQFF
V: TRBV29-1; CDR3: CSASGTGLTGELFF
V: TRBV4-2; CDR3: CASSQAPRESTDTQYF
V: TRBV28; CDR3: CASSRGPFEKLFF
V: TRBV20-1; CDR3: CSARGSSGRAGAKNIQYF
V: TRBV27; CDR3: CASSSGALTRQYF
V: TRBV27; CDR3: CASSSCPDGPNSPLHF
V: TRBV12-3/TRBV12-4; CDR3: CASSPPDQPQHF
V: TRBV5-1; CDR3: CASSPGLGRDTQYF
V: TRBV5-1; CDR3: CASSLGRGNNEQFF
V: TRBV24-1; CDR3: CATSDPIYGRHQETQYF
V: TRBV11-2; CDR3: CASGGLSSTDTQYF
V: TRBV6-5; CDR3: CASSLTGPNEQFF
V: TRBV27; CDR3: CASRDRVLEGYEQYF
V: TRBV27; CDR3: CASSRSSTDTGELFF
V: TRBV7-9; CDR3: CASSPPDSLPYEQYF
V: TRBV7-9; CDR3: CASSPSGGTDTQYF
V: TRBV18; CDR3: CASSPAQGRREQYF
V: TRBV18; CDR3: CASSGGSYEQYF
V: TRBV7-2; CDR3: CASSHATGGFEQYF
V: TRBV4-1; CDR3: CASSPGGSGNEKLFF
V: TRBV4-3; CDR3: CASSPTRGLNTGELFF
V: TRBV29-1; CDR3: CSVIQVNTEAFF
V: TRBV20-1; CDR3: CSAQRGERVYEQYF
V: TRBV7-9; CDR3: CASSPHGTIPQPQHF
V: TRBV9; CDR3: CASSVSTKMDTQYF
V: TRBV5-5; CDR3: CAGSWWGDQPQHF
V: TRBV15; CDR3: CATSRDSASDTQYF
V: TRBV4-3; CDR3: CASSQLVKGIEQYF
V: TRBV20-1; CDR3: CSAREEGGKTGGEAFF
V: TRBV28; CDR3: CASSQASSGNTIYF
V: TRBV5-1; CDR3: CASSLTLAKNIQYF
V: TRBV3-1; CDR3: CASEKSGYGYTF
V: TRBV4-1; CDR3: CASSQTRTVYGYTF
V: TRBV12-3/TRBV12-4; CDR3: CASSFPIGAYNEQFF
V: TRBV7-2; CDR3: CASSLNSGDGQFF
V: TRBV29-1; CDR3: CSVQPLGTGGYEQYF
V: TRBV12-3/TRBV12-4; CDR3: CASSLTGAGPQHF
V: TRBV20-1; CDR3: CSATGGTGVNEQFF
V: TRBV6-1; CDR3: CATQQGAKNIQYF
V: TRBV4-1; CDR3: CASSYGSGNTEAFF
V: TRBV7-2; CDR3: CARTQRATYNEQFF
V: TRBV12-3/TRBV12-4; CDR3: CASSLGDVKHKLFF
V: TRBV5-8; CDR3: CASSPPRGANVLTF